These 10 T cell receptor beta chains were all obtained from the same sample, sequenced in a study of technical replicates of blood from several donors. Sequencing used immunoSEQ multiplex PCR; TCRdb keeps in-frame clones, though not all of them. The data hold around 62,000 clones, with roughly 98% observed a single time. The sequenced sample consisted of T cells isolated from PBMCs. Every receptor here comes from a human donor in good health.

The chain has TRBV29-1 and TRBJ2-7; a weak D match, TRBD2 (6 bases). There are 17 residues in the CDR3. The V end lost 4 bases, the J end lost 6 bases, and 28 bases lay between the germline ends. Germline lookup yields CDR1 SQVTM and CDR2 ANQGSEA. In DNA, the CDR3 is TGCAGCGTTGCCCCCATGGGCCTCGGGAGTCCCTCGGGCGAGCAGTACTTC. Translation: CSVAPMGLGSPSGEQYF.

The chain couples TRBV2 to TRBJ2-7; TRBD1 agrees at 8 bases. Germline V gene sequence: CDR1 SNHLY, CDR2 FYNNEI. The CDR3 covers 14 residues. The V gene end was trimmed by 7 bases and the J gene end by 1 base; junction bases not matched to a gene: 6. The chain's CDR3 is CASTQDRGSYEQYF. The CDR3 DNA sequence: TGTGCCAGCACCCAAGACAGGGGTTCCTACGAGCAGTACTTC.

A single count supports this clone. The V call is TRBV6-5, the J call TRBJ2-5; D is ambiguous. Germline CDR1 and CDR2: MNHEY and SVGAGI. Trimming removed 10 bases from V and 3 bases from J, with 15 bases in between. The CDR3 has 13 amino acids. CDR3 DNA sequence: TGTGCCATCAAGAGACATGTCGAAGAGACCCAGTACTTC. Translating it yields CAIKRHVEETQYF.

J is TRBJ2-1 and V is TRBV19, with 15 bases matching TRBD2. Per germline, CDR1 LNHDA and CDR2 SQIVND (reference sequence). The CDR3 consists of 15 residues. Losses at the gene ends were 10 bases for V and 1 base for J; bases not matched to a gene: 2. The CDR3 bases are TGTGCCACCGGACTAGCGGGGGGGTCCTACAATGAGCAGTTCTTC. Encoded protein: CATGLAGGSYNEQFF. The complete variable domain, with remaining parts taken from reference TRBV19 and TRBJ2-1, reads DGGITQSPKYLFRKEGQNVTLSCEQNLNHDAMYWYRQDPGQGLRLIYYSQIVNDFQKGDIAEGYSVSREKKESFPLTVTSAQKNPTAFYLCATGLAGGSYNEQFFGPGTRLTVL.

The chain joins TRBV28 to TRBJ2-7; 8 bases line up with TRBD2. The V gene's germline CDR1 is MDHEN and CDR2 SYDVKM. The CDR3 has 13 residues. V was pared by 6 bases and J by 7 bases, with 8 bases of the junction left unmatched. CDR3 in DNA: TGTGCCAGCAGAACTAGCGGTCCTACGGAGCAGTACTTC. Amino acid sequence: CASRTSGPTEQYF.

The V and J genes are TRBV29-1 and TRBJ2-5, with 11 bases matching TRBD2. The V gene end was trimmed by 4 bases and the J gene end by 5 bases; junction bases not matched to a gene: 6. Germline values: CDR1 SQVTM, CDR2 ANQGSEA. The CDR3 has 14 residues. The CDR3 nucleotides are TGCAGCGTTGGCCTTAGCGGGAGGGGTGAGACCCAGTACTTC. As protein: CSVGLSGRGETQYF. Together with reference TRBV29-1 and TRBJ2-5, the CDR3 gives the full variable domain: SAVISQKPSRDICQRGTSLTIQCQVDSQVTMMFWYRQQPGQSLTLIATANQGSEATYESGFVIDKFPISRPNLTFSTLTVSNMSPEDSSIYLCSVGLSGRGETQYFGPGTRLLVL.

This sequence joins TRBV19 and TRBJ2-7; D might be TRBD2 (5 bases). Deletions cut 5 bases from V and 5 bases from J, with 19 bases between. The CDR3 runs 15 residues. Germline V gives CDR1 LNHDA, CDR2 SQIVND (reference sequence). CDR3 nucleotide sequence: TGTGCCAGTAGTCCCCGGGGTGAAGGGCTTGACGAGCAGTACTTC. Its protein product is CASSPRGEGLDEQYF. Drawing the rest from reference TRBV19 and TRBJ2-7, the complete variable domain is DGGITQSPKYLFRKEGQNVTLSCEQNLNHDAMYWYRQDPGQGLRLIYYSQIVNDFQKGDIAEGYSVSREKKESFPLTVTSAQKNPTAFYLCASSPRGEGLDEQYFGPGTRLTVT.

The genes are TRBV5-1 and TRBJ2-7; D possibly corresponds to TRBD2 (6 bases). Per the germline V gene, CDR1 is SGHRS and CDR2 is YFSETQ. The CDR3 totals 15 residues. The V gene lost 0 bases and the J gene lost 9 bases, with 19 bases spanning the gap. Here the CDR3 DNA reads TGCGCCAGCAGCTTGGATTTCGCAGGGACTGGCGGGCAGTACTTC. Translated: CASSLDFAGTGGQYF.

The chain links TRBV6-1 to TRBJ2-7, with TRBD2 identical over 7 bases. CDR3 length: 13 residues. J gave up 4 bases and V 7 bases, and 7 bases lay outside the gene matches. CDR1 MNHNS and CDR2 SASEGT come from the germline V gene. In DNA form, the CDR3 reads TGTGCCAGCATGGCTAGCGGTGAATACGAGCAGTACTTC. It is translated as CASMASGEYEQYF.

V is TRBV5-1 and J is TRBJ2-2; 9 bases map to TRBD2. Trimming at V came to 4 bases and at J to 3 bases, leaving 4 bases not matched to a gene. This CDR3 has 15 amino acids. Germline loops: CDR1 SGHRS, CDR2 YFSETQ. The CDR3, as DNA: TGCGCCAGCAGCCGCGCTAGCGGGGACACCGGGGAGCTGTTTTTT. Its protein product is CASSRASGDTGELFF. The full variable domain, in which reference TRBV5-1 and TRBJ2-2 provide the parts outside the CDR3, is KAGVTQTPRYLIKTRGQQVTLSCSPISGHRSVSWYQQTPGQGLQFLFEYFSETQRNKGNFPGRFSGRQFSNSRSEMNVSTLELGDSALYLCASSRASGDTGELFFGEGSRLTVL.